Following are 10 T cell receptor beta chains from one sample sequenced in a study of blood T cells in healthy people across ages. Alongside a J-beta primer mix, a sample-barcoded 5' primer served in a second PCR lasting roughly 7 to 11 cycles. TCRdb passed the 5' RACE reads through MiXCR, listing each CDR3 protein once. The table records about 1.1 million distinct CDR3 sequences, 35% to 40% of them present only once. The sample consisted of blood. These receptors came from a man aged 18 to 29 in good health.

This chain uses TRBV27 with TRBJ2-2, with D perhaps matching TRBD1 (5 bases). V lost 8 bases, J lost 5 bases, and 15 bases lay in between. Germline CDR1 is MNHEY and CDR2 is SMNVEV (reference sequence). CDR3 length: 14 residues. CDR3 in DNA: TGTGCCAGCTTGCTGCAGGGAAGAACCGGGGAGCTGTTTTTT. This translates into CASLLQGRTGELFF.

The rearrangement links TRBV6-6 to TRBJ2-1; 8 bases are a match to TRBD1. Trimming cost V 0 bases and J 10 bases; bases outside gene matches: 11. Germline V gene data show CDR1 as MNHNY and CDR2 as SVGAGI (reference sequence). The CDR3 consists of 16 residues. The CDR3 DNA is TGTGCCAGCAGTTACTCATCCTGGACAGGGCCGAACGAGCAGTTCTTC. Residues: CASSYSSWTGPNEQFF.

The chain is built from TRBV15 and TRBJ2-5; 7 bases match TRBD1. The length of the CDR3 is 16 residues. Germline V gene sequence: CDR1 LNHNV, CDR2 YYDKDF (reference sequence). V lost 3 bases, J lost 5 bases, and 12 bases stayed unmatched. The CDR3 here is CATSRNPTGAQETQYF. DNA of the CDR3: TGTGCCACCAGCAGGAATCCTACAGGGGCCCAGGAGACCCAGTACTTC.

The J gene is TRBJ2-7, the V gene TRBV12-3 or TRBV12-4, with D unclear. The CDR3 loop spans 15 amino acids. V was trimmed by 2 bases and J by 2 bases, leaving 13 bases between them. The CDR3: CASSLTGIGPYEQYF. The CDR3 DNA follows: TGTGCCAGCAGTTTAACTGGCATAGGGCCCTACGAGCAGTACTTC.

This chain uses TRBV30 with TRBJ2-1; D might be TRBD1 (6 bases). V lost 0 bases, J lost 2 bases, and 8 bases lay in between. Germline-derived CDR1 and CDR2 are GTSNPN and SVGIG (reference sequence). The CDR3 spans 14 residues. This CDR3 is CAWSVNRAYNEQFF. CDR3 DNA: TGTGCCTGGAGTGTTAACAGGGCCTACAATGAGCAGTTCTTC.

In this sample, this clonotype turned up a few times. V usage is TRBV18 and J usage is TRBJ2-7; D is unresolved. This CDR3 spans 12 amino acids. V was shortened by 3 bases and J by 7 bases, with 10 bases between the two germline ends. From germline, CDR1 is KGHSH and CDR2 LQKENI. The CDR3 here is CASSPEGWEQYF. CDR3 in DNA: TGTGCCAGCTCACCTGAAGGGTGGGAGCAGTACTTC. Looking up the rest from reference TRBV18 and TRBJ2-7 gives the full variable domain: NAGVMQNPRHLVRRRGQEARLRCSPMKGHSHVYWYRQLPEEGLKFMVYLQKENIIDESGMPKERFSAEFPKEGPSILRIQQVVRGDSAAYFCASSPEGWEQYFGPGTRLTVT.

V is TRBV15 and J is TRBJ1-5, with D hard to call. The CDR3 loop spans 14 amino acids. V dropped 0 bases and J dropped 0 bases, with 3 bases sitting between them. CDR1 and CDR2 from the germline V gene are LNHNV and YYDKDF (reference sequence). The CDR3 region is CATSRDASNQPQHF. The CDR3, as DNA: TGTGCCACCAGCAGAGATGCTAGCAATCAGCCCCAGCATTTT.

V and J are TRBV12-3 or TRBV12-4 and TRBJ1-1; D not resolved. The CDR3 totals 14 residues. The V and J ends lost 1 base and 4 bases respectively, with 10 bases between them. The CDR3 nucleotides read TGTGCCAGCAGTTTAGAGTGGGAGGGCACTGAAGCTTTCTTT. Translation gives CASSLEWEGTEAFF.

V usage is TRBV4-2 and J usage is TRBJ2-1, with D possibly being TRBD1 (6 bases). The V and J ends lost 6 bases and 0 bases respectively, with 12 bases between them. The length of the CDR3 is 15 residues. Germline V gives CDR1 LGHNA, CDR2 YNFKEQ. In DNA, the CDR3 is TGTGCCAGCAGATCGGGACACGACTCCTACAATGAGCAGTTCTTC. It is translated as CASRSGHDSYNEQFF.

This sequence joins TRBV28 and TRBJ2-1, with 9 bases matching TRBD1. This CDR3 is 16 amino acids long. Looked up from germline, CDR1 is MDHEN and CDR2 is SYDVKM. The junction had 9 bases not matched to a gene; V was cut back by 1 base and J by 8 bases. In nucleotides, the CDR3 is TGTGCCAGCAGTTTATCCGGGACAGGGAGTAAGGATGAGCAGTTCTTC. Protein product: CASSLSGTGSKDEQFF.